A single T cell receptor beta chain is shown here with its context. Deletions cut 1 base from V and 0 bases from J, with 7 bases between. Germline CDR1 is SGHDN and CDR2 is FVKESK. This CDR3 has 15 residues. Here immunoSEQ multiplex PCR was the method, and the copy in TCRdb shows in-frame clones only, minus some. The data contain some 240,000 clones, approximately 83% of them singletons. The data are from a study of blood T cell repertoires in COVID-19. All recovered Cohort 3 donors got two negative PCRs, got clearance, or saw symptom resolution. The sequencing sample was made of PBMCs or T cells enriched from blood (not recorded which). The clonotype originates from a man aged 50-60 years who had recovered from COVID-19. This sequence joins TRBV14 and TRBJ1-3; D is undetermined. This chain's CDR3 is CASSQVFSSGNTIYF. The CDR3 DNA sequence: TGTGCCAGCAGCCAAGTATTCTCCTCTGGAAACACCATATATTTT.